The following is a TCR beta chain sequence with its context. The record originates from a study of T cells expressing NK-cell markers. Following a re-call of the 5' RACE reads, TCRdb has one entry per CDR3 protein and lacks DNA. The sample's table shows over 350,000 distinct CDR3 sequences. CDR3 length equals 13 residues. CDR1 and CDR2 from the germline V gene are SGHRS and YFSETQ. Sequencing input: blood T cells: a sorted CD56 or NKG2C T cell subset, CD4+ or CD8+ T cells, or bulk PBMC T cells (not recorded which). This receptor was obtained from a woman aged 45-65 years in good health. The chain couples TRBV5-1 to TRBJ2-2. CDR3: CASSWTSTGELFF.